This is a list of T cell receptor beta chains from one sample in a study of cytomegalovirus exposure and HLA in healthy donors. Profiled with immunoSEQ multiplex PCR; TCRdb holds only in-frame clones, not every one. Of 40,000 to 60,000 clones in the sample, 94% were seen once. The sequencing sample was made of PBMCs. These receptors came from a woman aged 18-35 years in good health and CMV-seropositive. Both conserved end residues are part of each CDR3. The order of the fields is CDR3 DNA, CDR3 protein, D gene, V gene, J gene. The D gene is left open where the match is weak.

TGTGCCAGCAGCTTAGGTGTGTTACTAGCGGGAAACGAGCAGTACTTC	CASSLGVLLAGNEQYF	TRBD2	TRBV11-2	TRBJ2-7
TGTGCCAGCAGTCCCAGGACAGGGGCCCCGTCACCCCTCCACTTT	CASSPRTGAPSPLHF	TRBD1	TRBV28	TRBJ1-6
TGTGCCAGTAGTATAAAAGCGGGAGGGCCTTGGGATGAGCAGTTCTTC	CASSIKAGGPWDEQFF	TRBD2	TRBV19	TRBJ2-1
TGTGCCATCAGTGCCCCCGGACTAGCGGTCCACAATGAGCAGTTCTTC	CAISAPGLAVHNEQFF	TRBD2	TRBV10-3	TRBJ2-1
TGTGCCGGGGGGGGGACAGGGCTTAACTATGGCTACACCTTC	CAGGGTGLNYGYTF	TRBD1	TRBV6-1	TRBJ1-2
TGTGCCAGCAGCTTGGCCGTTATGGCGGGTAGTACGCAGTATTTT	CASSLAVMAGSTQYF	NA	TRBV5-8	TRBJ2-3
TGTGCCAGCAGTTTAATTCAGGGCTTCGGCTACACCTTC	CASSLIQGFGYTF	NA	TRBV28	TRBJ1-2
TGTGCCAGCAGTCCCAATTCGGGCTCCTACGAGCAGTACTTC	CASSPNSGSYEQYF	NA	TRBV11-3	TRBJ2-7
TGTGCCAGCAGTGAGTCTTTCCCCAGCACAGATACGCAGTATTTT	CASSESFPSTDTQYF	NA	TRBV6-4	TRBJ2-3
TGTGCCAGTAGGCCCGGGACTAGCTACACAGATACGCAGTATTTT	CASRPGTSYTDTQYF	TRBD2	TRBV19	TRBJ2-3
TGTGCCAGCTCACCACCGGGACAGGGGAGCTCCTACGAGCAGTACTTC	CASSPPGQGSSYEQYF	TRBD1	TRBV18	TRBJ2-7